This is a list of T cell receptor beta chains from one sample in a study of blood T cell repertoires in COVID-19. Sequencing was performed with immunoSEQ multiplex PCR; in TCRdb, only in-frame clones are kept and a portion is missing. The data hold 300,000 to 450,000 clones, with more than 85% observed a single time. The material sequenced was peripheral blood. Receptor source: a human donor in a cohort sampled during active COVID-19. CDR3s include the opening cysteine and the closing phenylalanine or tryptophan. The order of the fields is J gene, CDR3 length, D gene, clone size, V gene, CDR3 DNA, CDR3 protein. The D gene is left open where the match is weak. Clone size appears in some rows only: once, few, many, or a class for an expanded clone.

J: TRBJ2-7; length: 14; D: NA; size: NA; V: TRBV11-2; DNA: TGTGCCAGCAGCTTAGGTAACAGGGACTACGAGCAGTACTTC; CDR3: CASSLGNRDYEQYF
J: TRBJ2-1; length: 15; D: NA; size: NA; V: TRBV6-5; DNA: TGTGCCAGCAGAAAAACAGGGACCGACTACAATGAGCAGTTCTTC; CDR3: CASRKTGTDYNEQFF
J: TRBJ2-3; length: 16; D: TRBD2; size: NA; V: TRBV18; DNA: TGTGCCAGCTCACCAATCCTAGCGGGAGGGCCGGATACGCAGTATTTT; CDR3: CASSPILAGGPDTQYF
J: TRBJ1-1; length: 16; D: TRBD1; size: NA; V: TRBV28; DNA: TGTGCCAGCAGCGACCGGGACAGGCTACCGAACACTGAAGCTTTCTTT; CDR3: CASSDRDRLPNTEAFF
J: TRBJ2-7; length: 13; D: NA; size: NA; V: TRBV6-4; DNA: TGTGCCAGCAGTGACTCCGCGGGGGCCGAGCAGTACTTC; CDR3: CASSDSAGAEQYF
J: TRBJ1-2; length: 13; D: TRBD1; size: once; V: TRBV19; DNA: TGTGCCAGTAGAGACCAGGGGGCGGAGGGCTACACCTTC; CDR3: CASRDQGAEGYTF
J: TRBJ2-3; length: 14; D: NA; size: NA; V: TRBV2; DNA: TGTGCCAGTCGTGAGGACACCTACACAGATACGCAGTATTTT; CDR3: CASREDTYTDTQYF
J: TRBJ2-1; length: 15; D: TRBD2; size: NA; V: TRBV6-5; DNA: TGTGCCAGCAGTCATACTAGCGGGGGGCTCAATGAGCAGTTCTTC; CDR3: CASSHTSGGLNEQFF
J: TRBJ2-3; length: 21; D: TRBD2; size: NA; V: TRBV7-3; DNA: TGTGCCAGCAGCTTAAAAGGCCCCAGGGACTATCCATCTCATTCCACAGATACGCAGTATTTT; CDR3: CASSLKGPRDYPSHSTDTQYF
J: TRBJ1-6; length: 17; D: NA; size: NA; V: TRBV27; DNA: TGTGCCAGCAGTTTAACAGGGTCGAGATCCTATAATTCACCCCTCCACTTT; CDR3: CASSLTGSRSYNSPLHF
J: TRBJ2-1; length: 18; D: NA; size: NA; V: TRBV2; DNA: TGTGCCAGCAACCGAAGGCAGGGGCTTGTCGGGACCTACAATGAGCAGTTCTTC; CDR3: CASNRRQGLVGTYNEQFF
J: TRBJ1-6; length: 15; D: TRBD1; size: few; V: TRBV27; DNA: TGTGCCAGCAGTCAGCTGGGACAGGGGAATTCACCCCTCCACTTT; CDR3: CASSQLGQGNSPLHF
J: TRBJ1-5; length: 13; D: NA; size: once; V: TRBV7-9; DNA: TGTGCCAGCAGCGGAGATTTGAATCAGCCCCAGCATTTT; CDR3: CASSGDLNQPQHF
J: TRBJ2-2; length: 15; D: NA; size: NA; V: TRBV3-1/TRBV3-2; DNA: TGTGCCAGCAGCCAACACAGGGCAGGGGCCGGGGAGCTGTTTTTT; CDR3: CASSQHRAGAGELFF
J: TRBJ2-7; length: 18; D: TRBD2; size: NA; V: TRBV5-4; DNA: TGTGCCAGCAGCCCGACGACTAGCGGGGGGACTATCACCTACGAGCAGTACTTC; CDR3: CASSPTTSGGTITYEQYF
J: TRBJ2-7; length: 11; D: NA; size: NA; V: TRBV2; DNA: TGTGCCAGCAAGGAGGGCTACGAGCAGTACTTC; CDR3: CASKEGYEQYF
J: TRBJ1-6; length: 16; D: NA; size: NA; V: TRBV6-6; DNA: TGTGCCAGCAGTTACGAGCCCCCCACTCATAATTCACCCCTCCACTTT; CDR3: CASSYEPPTHNSPLHF
J: TRBJ2-2; length: 15; D: NA; size: NA; V: TRBV25-1; DNA: TGTGCCAGCAGTGAATCCAGGGCAGCGACCGGGGAGCTGTTTTTT; CDR3: CASSESRAATGELFF
J: TRBJ2-3; length: 15; D: NA; size: NA; V: TRBV19; DNA: TGTGCCAGTAGTATTGAGGACAGCCTCGGAGATACGCAGTATTTT; CDR3: CASSIEDSLGDTQYF
J: TRBJ1-2; length: 17; D: NA; size: NA; V: TRBV24-1; DNA: TGTGCCACCAGTGATTCTAGTGGGGAGGTCTCTAACTATGGCTACACCTTC; CDR3: CATSDSSGEVSNYGYTF
J: TRBJ2-5; length: 15; D: TRBD1; size: NA; V: TRBV9; DNA: TGTGCCAGCAGCGCCCCCGAGACAGGGAAAGAGACCCAGTACTTC; CDR3: CASSAPETGKETQYF
J: TRBJ1-5; length: 14; D: NA; size: once; V: TRBV20-1; DNA: TGCAGTGCTAGTGACGAGGGACTTGGGCAGCCCCAGCATTTT; CDR3: CSASDEGLGQPQHF
J: TRBJ2-5; length: 17; D: TRBD2; size: NA; V: TRBV30; DNA: TGTGCCTGGAGTGTATTGGCTAGCGGGGCCGGACGGGAGACCCAGTACTTC; CDR3: CAWSVLASGAGRETQYF
J: TRBJ1-2; length: 13; D: NA; size: NA; V: TRBV5-1; DNA: TGCGCCAGCAGCTTGGACAGTAACTATGGCTACACCTTC; CDR3: CASSLDSNYGYTF
J: TRBJ2-5; length: 14; D: TRBD1; size: NA; V: TRBV29-1; DNA: TGCAGCGTTGAACCGGGACAGGGGGGAGAGACCCAGTACTTC; CDR3: CSVEPGQGGETQYF
J: TRBJ1-2; length: 15; D: TRBD1; size: NA; V: TRBV3-1/TRBV3-2; DNA: TGTGCCAGCAGCCAAGATCTGGCAGGGGGTTATGGCTACACCTTC; CDR3: CASSQDLAGGYGYTF
J: TRBJ1-4; length: 15; D: TRBD1; size: NA; V: TRBV6-5; DNA: TGTGCCAGCAGTCCGAGGACAGGGGGCAATGAAAAACTGTTTTTT; CDR3: CASSPRTGGNEKLFF
J: TRBJ2-1; length: 16; D: TRBD2; size: NA; V: TRBV24-1; DNA: TGTGCCACCAGTGATCCCGCGGGGGTAGCGGGAGGAGGGCAGTTCTTC; CDR3: CATSDPAGVAGGGQFF
J: TRBJ1-5; length: 17; D: NA; size: NA; V: TRBV5-5; DNA: TGTGCCAGCAGCCCAGTCCGAAGGGATGGGGCCAATCAGCCCCAGCATTTT; CDR3: CASSPVRRDGANQPQHF
J: TRBJ1-2; length: 16; D: NA; size: NA; V: TRBV6-1; DNA: TGTGCCAGCAGTGAAGCATGGAGGGCAGGTGGCTATGGCTACACCTTC; CDR3: CASSEAWRAGGYGYTF
J: TRBJ2-6; length: 15; D: NA; size: NA; V: TRBV5-1; DNA: TGCGCCAGCAGCTTGGAGGGGCCTGGGGCCAACGTCCTGACTTTC; CDR3: CASSLEGPGANVLTF
J: TRBJ2-5; length: 14; D: TRBD2; size: NA; V: TRBV11-2; DNA: TGTGCCAGCAGCTTCATGGGCGGGAGCGAGACCCAGTACTTC; CDR3: CASSFMGGSETQYF
J: TRBJ1-2; length: 12; D: NA; size: NA; V: TRBV2; DNA: TGTGCCAGCAGTGGACAGGACTATGGCTACACCTTC; CDR3: CASSGQDYGYTF
J: TRBJ2-2; length: 13; D: TRBD1; size: NA; V: TRBV7-3; DNA: TGTGCCAGCAGCTCCCAGGGGGCCGGGGAGCTGTTTTTT; CDR3: CASSSQGAGELFF
J: TRBJ1-2; length: 11; D: NA; size: NA; V: TRBV20-1; DNA: TGCAGTGCTAGAGAGACTCTGGGCTACACCTTC; CDR3: CSARETLGYTF
J: TRBJ1-2; length: 14; D: NA; size: once; V: TRBV28; DNA: TGTGCCAGCAGTTTATACCGGGAGAACTATGGCTACACCTTC; CDR3: CASSLYRENYGYTF
J: TRBJ2-7; length: 15; D: NA; size: NA; V: TRBV19; DNA: TGTGCCAGTAGTATAGGGAGCGGAAGTACCTACGAGCAGTACTTC; CDR3: CASSIGSGSTYEQYF
J: TRBJ1-2; length: 17; D: TRBD1; size: NA; V: TRBV18; DNA: TGTGCCAGCTCACCATCGGACAGGGGGTCGCAAAACTATGGCTACACCTTC; CDR3: CASSPSDRGSQNYGYTF
J: TRBJ2-3; length: 14; D: NA; size: once; V: TRBV7-7; DNA: TGTGCTAGCAGCTTGGAGGGAAGGACAGATACGCAGTATTTT; CDR3: CASSLEGRTDTQYF
J: TRBJ2-5; length: 16; D: TRBD2; size: NA; V: TRBV28; DNA: TGTGCCAGCAGTTGGACTAGCGGGAGGGTATTAGAGACCCAGTACTTC; CDR3: CASSWTSGRVLETQYF
J: TRBJ2-7; length: 14; D: NA; size: NA; V: TRBV21-1; DNA: TGTGCCAGCAGCAAAGGAGGGGGCTCCCACGAGCAGTACTTC; CDR3: CASSKGGGSHEQYF
J: TRBJ2-5; length: 14; D: TRBD2; size: NA; V: TRBV7-9; DNA: TGTGCCAGCAGCCCTACAGCGGGGGTAGGGACCCAGTACTTC; CDR3: CASSPTAGVGTQYF
J: TRBJ2-3; length: 17; D: TRBD2; size: NA; V: TRBV5-6; DNA: TGTGCCAGCAGCTTGGTAGGCCTAGCGGTAAGCACAGATACGCAGTATTTT; CDR3: CASSLVGLAVSTDTQYF
J: TRBJ1-5; length: 13; D: TRBD1; size: NA; V: TRBV19; DNA: TGTGCCAGTACACAGGGGGCGCGTCAGCCCCAGCATTTT; CDR3: CASTQGARQPQHF
J: TRBJ1-1; length: 15; D: NA; size: NA; V: TRBV6-5; DNA: TGTGCCAGCAGTTACGGTCGGGGGGTGATAACGGAAGCTTTCTTT; CDR3: CASSYGRGVITEAFF
J: TRBJ2-1; length: 12; D: NA; size: NA; V: TRBV30; DNA: TGTGCCTGGAGTGTATGGGGGCGAGAGCAGTTCTTC; CDR3: CAWSVWGREQFF